Below, 2 T cell receptor beta chains from the same sample are listed, as sequenced in a study of shared clonotypes between healthy human individuals. Profiled with immunoSEQ multiplex PCR; TCRdb holds only in-frame clones, not every one. Of fewer than 1.8 million clones in the sample, about 98.5% were seen once. The sequencing sample was made of naive CD4+ T cells sorted from blood. Documented subset: CD45RA+ positively selected. The receptor set was obtained from a man aged 25 to 40 in good health.

V usage is TRBV19 and J usage is TRBJ1-4, with no clear D. The CDR3 contains 14 residues. V lost 3 bases and J 7 bases, leaving 12 bases between the germline ends. Germline V gene data show CDR1 as LNHDA and CDR2 as SQIVND (reference sequence). CDR3 loop: CASSIPGRGEKLFF. The CDR3 DNA reads as TGTGCCAGTAGTATTCCCGGGAGAGGTGAAAAACTGTTTTTT.

V usage is TRBV18 and J usage is TRBJ2-1; 9 bases agree with TRBD2. Germline CDR1 is KGHSH and CDR2 is LQKENI. The CDR3 loop spans 13 amino acids. Trimming at V came to 2 bases and at J to 9 bases, leaving 2 bases not matched to a gene. CDR3 in DNA: TGTGCCAGCTCACCAGGCGGGGGGGGTGAGCAGTTCTTC. It yields the protein CASSPGGGGEQFF.